One sample yielded the 29 T cell receptor beta chains listed below, sequenced in a study of blood T cell repertoires in COVID-19. Repertoires were generated with immunoSEQ multiplex PCR, while TCRdb's copy carries only in-frame clones and drops some. The table has about 370,000 clones, roughly 90% seen once. Input material: peripheral blood. The receptors were gathered from a man aged 18 to 30 with active or convalescent COVID-19.

CDR3 in DNA: TGTGCCAGCAGCTTAGATTATCGGACTATTTCCTACGAGCAGTACTTC. Translating it yields CASSLDYRTISYEQYF. The J gene is TRBJ2-7, the V gene TRBV11-2; tentative D call: TRBD2 (6 bases). The germline gives CDR1 SGHAT, CDR2 FQNNGV. Deletions cut 0 bases from V and 1 base from J, with 13 bases between. The CDR3 totals 16 residues.

This rearrangement joins TRBV19 to TRBJ1-2; 10 bases are a match to TRBD1. CDR1 and CDR2 (germline): LNHDA, SQIVND (reference sequence). The trim removed 6 bases at V and 6 bases at J, leaving 10 bases unmatched. This CDR3 is built from 15 residues. CDR3 in amino acids: CASSRQGAIKDGYTF. The CDR3 DNA is TGTGCCAGTAGCCGACAGGGGGCGATTAAGGATGGCTACACCTTC.

This clone was found a few times. The chain uses TRBV6-1 and TRBJ1-4; 9 nucleotides line up with TRBD1. With V trimmed by 4 bases and J by 5 bases, 8 bases remained unmatched. From germline, CDR1 is MNHNS and CDR2 SASEGT. The CDR3 length is 16 residues. CDR3 residues: CASSGAPGTGNEKLFF. The DNA of the CDR3 is TGTGCCAGCAGTGGCGCTCCCGGGACAGGGAATGAAAAACTGTTTTTT.

The chain links TRBV11-3 to TRBJ2-7; D call uncertain. CDR1 is SGHNT and CDR2 is YENEEA in the germline V gene. V was shortened by 1 base and J by 2 bases, with 9 bases between the two germline ends. The CDR3 consists of 14 residues. CDR3 DNA sequence: TGTGCCAGCAGCTTAGCAGGCCCCACCTACGAGCAGTACTTC. This encodes CASSLAGPTYEQYF.

This clone is a singleton in its sample. This chain joins TRBV29-1 and TRBJ2-7; no reliable D call. The CDR3 is 13 amino acids. V lost 4 bases and J 3 bases, leaving 13 bases between the germline ends. The germline V gene encodes CDR1 SQVTM and CDR2 ANQGSEA. CDR3 sequence: CSVGLNTGYEQYF. DNA of the CDR3: TGCAGCGTTGGGCTGAATACGGGCTACGAGCAGTACTTC.

The chain uses TRBV5-1 and TRBJ2-7; 7 positions agree with TRBD2. Germline V lookup: CDR1 SGHRS, CDR2 YFSETQ. The V segment lost 4 bases and the J segment 7 bases; nucleotides outside the gene matches: 5. The CDR3 extends over 12 amino acids. The CDR3 sequence: CASSLDSGEQYF. CDR3 DNA: TGCGCCAGCAGCCTGGATAGCGGGGAGCAGTACTTC.

The chain combines TRBV4-3 with TRBJ1-3; no clear D gene. V was shortened by 0 bases and J by 3 bases, with 12 bases between the two germline ends. CDR1 and CDR2 from the germline V gene are LGHNA and YSLEER. This CDR3 comprises 16 residues. The CDR3 reads CASSQDTGGYGNTIYF. CDR3 sequence (DNA): TGCGCCAGCAGCCAAGATACCGGAGGATATGGAAACACCATATATTTT.

The rearrangement links TRBV7-9 to TRBJ1-4, with 9 bases matching TRBD1. This CDR3 is built from 15 residues. Germline CDR1 and CDR2: SEHNR and FQNEAQ (reference sequence). The V gene end was trimmed by 5 bases and the J gene end by 8 bases; junction bases not matched to a gene: 9. The CDR3 nucleotides read TGTGCCAGCAGCCTAGACCGAACAGGGGGCGAAAAACTGTTTTTT. It specifies CASSLDRTGGEKLFF. Filled out from reference TRBV7-9 and TRBJ1-4, the complete variable domain reads DTGVSQNPRHKITKRGQNVTFRCDPISEHNRLYWYRQTLGQGPEFLTYFQNEAQLEKSRLLSDRFSAERPKGSFSTLEIQRTEQGDSAMYLCASSLDRTGGEKLFFGSGTQLSVL.

The chain is built from TRBV6-1 and TRBJ2-1; D is perhaps TRBD2 (6 bases). The CDR3 has 14 amino acids. CDR1 and CDR2 (germline): MNHNS, SASEGT. The V end was cut by 3 bases, the J end by 2 bases, with 8 bases between. The CDR3 coding sequence is TGTGCCAGCAGTGATAGACTAGCCTACAATGAGCAGTTCTTC. Translating gives CASSDRLAYNEQFF.

The chain carries TRBV12-3 or TRBV12-4 and TRBJ1-1, with TRBD1 as a possible D gene (6 bases). The CDR3 contains 13 residues. Trimming stripped 5 bases from V and 5 bases from J, with 12 bases between. In DNA, the CDR3 is TGTGCCAGCAGTGTACAGGGTGGTACTGAAGCTTTCTTT. Residues: CASSVQGGTEAFF.

The chain couples TRBV7-2 to TRBJ2-2; no firm D call. The V and J ends lost 4 bases and 6 bases respectively, with 15 bases between them. CDR1 and CDR2 (germline): SGHTA, FQGNSA. CDR3 size: 15 residues. The CDR3 is CASSYGLQIAGELFF. CDR3 DNA sequence: TGTGCCAGCAGCTACGGGTTACAAATCGCCGGGGAGCTGTTTTTT.

This chain joins TRBV19 and TRBJ2-6; 8 bases are a match to TRBD2. V gave up 3 bases and J gave up 1 base; unmatched junction bases: 8. The CDR3 is made up of 18 amino acids. CDR1 LNHDA and CDR2 SQIVND come from the germline V gene (reference sequence). CDR3 amino acids: CASSIGGTSGSGANVLTF. CDR3 in DNA: TGTGCCAGTAGTATTGGTGGGACTAGTGGTTCTGGGGCCAACGTCCTGACTTTC. The full variable domain, rest sourced from reference TRBV19 and TRBJ2-6, is DGGITQSPKYLFRKEGQNVTLSCEQNLNHDAMYWYRQDPGQGLRLIYYSQIVNDFQKGDIAEGYSVSREKKESFPLTVTSAQKNPTAFYLCASSIGGTSGSGANVLTFGAGSRLTVL.

The chain uses TRBV7-8 and TRBJ1-1; the D gene is possibly TRBD1 (5 bases). Germline values: CDR1 SGHVS, CDR2 FQNEAQ. The length of the CDR3 is 15 residues. V was shortened by 5 bases and J by 5 bases, with 18 bases between the two germline ends. CDR3: CASSRDRGDLTEAFF. The CDR3, as DNA: TGTGCCAGCAGCCGAGATAGGGGCGACTTAACTGAAGCTTTCTTT.

V usage is TRBV6-5 and J usage is TRBJ2-7; TRBD1 might be the D (6 bases). This CDR3 contains 14 residues. Germline V gene data show CDR1 as MNHEY and CDR2 as SVGAGI. Trimming removed 5 bases at V and 0 bases at J, with 11 bases between. Written as DNA, the CDR3 is TGTGCCAGCAGTCCGGACAGCGTCTCCTACGAGCAGTACTTC. It yields the protein CASSPDSVSYEQYF.

In the case of this clone: This CDR3 is also generated by other DNA sequences in the sample. The V call is TRBV9, the J call TRBJ1-2; D gene ambiguous. This CDR3 contains 12 residues. Trimming removed 2 bases at V and 3 bases at J, with 5 bases between. CDR1 is SGDLS and CDR2 is YYNGEE in the germline V gene. The CDR3, as DNA: TGTGCCAGCAGCGTCCCCGACTATGGCTACACCTTC. This gives the protein CASSVPDYGYTF.

The chain couples TRBV12-3 or TRBV12-4 to TRBJ2-7, with TRBD2 matching 10 bases. J gave up 6 bases and V 6 bases, and 5 bases lay outside the gene matches. CDR3 size: 13 residues. The CDR3: CASRSGTSVEQYF. The CDR3 bases are TGTGCCAGCAGGTCCGGGACTAGCGTCGAGCAGTACTTC.

The rearrangement joins TRBV24-1 to TRBJ2-1; D is ambiguous. CDR3 size: 17 residues. Deletions cut 3 bases from V and 0 bases from J, with 14 bases between. From germline, CDR1 is KGHDR and CDR2 SFDVKD. The CDR3, as DNA: TGTGCCACCAGTGATGACCTCCCTTCTAGCTCCTACAATGAGCAGTTCTTC. Its translation: CATSDDLPSSSYNEQFF.

The chain uses TRBV4-3 and TRBJ2-1; TRBD2 matches at 7 bases. Germline trimming cut 2 bases from V and 8 bases from J; bases unmatched to any gene: 6. The CDR3 has 14 residues. Germline CDR1 and CDR2: LGHNA and YSLEER. CDR3 protein: CASSQTGGLDEQFF. CDR3 sequence (DNA): TGCGCCAGCAGCCAAACGGGGGGTTTGGATGAGCAGTTCTTC.

The chain employs TRBV19 and TRBJ1-5; TRBD1 is a possible D gene (6 bases). CDR3 length: 14 residues. The germline V and J ends were trimmed by 5 bases and 0 bases, with 8 bases remaining between them. Germline CDR1 LNHDA, CDR2 SQIVND (reference sequence). CDR3 loop: CASSRDNSNQPQHF. The CDR3 DNA follows: TGTGCCAGTAGTCGGGACAATAGCAATCAGCCCCAGCATTTT.

The CDR3 is CASSRITGTHSEQYF. In DNA form, the CDR3 reads TGTGCCAGCAGCAGAATTACCGGGACTCACAGCGAGCAGTACTTC. The chain couples TRBV5-6 to TRBJ2-7, with D maybe TRBD2 (6 bases). Trimming shortened V by 4 bases and J by 6 bases, and 20 bases separated the two germline ends. Germline V lookup: CDR1 SGHDT, CDR2 YYEEEE. The CDR3 extends over 15 amino acids. Based on the CDR3 plus reference TRBV5-6 and TRBJ2-7, the full variable domain is DAGVTQSPTHLIKTRGQQVTLRCSPKSGHDTVSWYQQALGQGPQFIFQYYEEEERQRGNFPDRFSGHQFPNYSSELNVNALLLGDSALYLCASSRITGTHSEQYFGPGTRLTVT.

V and J are TRBV2 and TRBJ2-5; TRBD1 aligns across 11 bases. V gave up 4 bases and J gave up 0 bases; unmatched junction bases: 13. The CDR3 length is 19 residues. From germline, CDR1 is SNHLY and CDR2 FYNNEI. In nucleotides, the CDR3 is TGTGCCAGCAGTGTACCCCTTGGACAGGGGGCGAAAAACCAAGAGACCCAGTACTTC. Protein: CASSVPLGQGAKNQETQYF.

V gene TRBV30 combines with J gene TRBJ1-4, with D perhaps TRBD1 (5 bases). Germline CDR1 reads GTSNPN; CDR2 reads SVGIG (reference sequence). The length of the CDR3 is 15 residues. Trimming left V 1 base short and J 0 bases short, with 9 bases between. In DNA form, the CDR3 reads TGTGCCTGGAGTGCCCCAGGGACAACTAATGAAAAACTGTTTTTT. Protein product: CAWSAPGTTNEKLFF.

The CDR3 DNA sequence: TGTGCCAGCAGCCAAGATTACCGGGGTAATGAAAAACTGTTTTTT. As protein: CASSQDYRGNEKLFF. V and J are TRBV3-1 (or the pseudogene TRBV3-2) and TRBJ1-4; D unclear. The ends were cut back, 0 bases at V and 4 bases at J, with 9 bases in the middle. Germline assignment: CDR1 LGHDT and CDR2 YNNKEL (reference sequence). The CDR3 loop spans 15 amino acids.

CDR3 loop: CASSQWGWTSGSSSYNEQFF. The CDR3 DNA reads TGTGCCAGCAGTCAATGGGGGTGGACTAGCGGGTCCAGCTCCTACAATGAGCAGTTCTTC. J is TRBJ2-1 and V is TRBV27, with 11 bases matching TRBD2. The CDR3 runs 20 residues. Germline CDR1 and CDR2: MNHEY and SMNVEV (reference sequence). The V and J ends lost 5 bases and 0 bases, in that order; junction bases with no gene match: 15.

The chain is built from TRBV5-1 and TRBJ1-2, with 12 bases aligning to TRBD1. CDR1 is SGHRS and CDR2 is YFSETQ in the germline V gene. CDR3 size: 18 residues. V was pared by 4 bases and J by 3 bases, with 13 bases of the junction left unmatched. CDR3 sequence: CASSQRPGTGGPHYGYTF. The CDR3 nucleotides read TGCGCCAGCAGCCAACGTCCCGGGACAGGGGGCCCTCACTATGGCTACACCTTC.

The chain uses TRBV5-8 and TRBJ2-1; 7 bases align to TRBD2. Germline lookup yields CDR1 SGHTS and CDR2 YDEGEE. V was pared by 7 bases and J by 5 bases, with 12 bases of the junction left unmatched. The CDR3 covers 15 residues. This CDR3 is CASLTPGGVHNEQFF. The CDR3 DNA reads as TGTGCCAGCCTAACCCCGGGAGGCGTCCACAATGAGCAGTTCTTC.

J is TRBJ2-3 and V is TRBV3-1 (or the pseudogene TRBV3-2); 14 nucleotides line up with TRBD2. The CDR3 totals 16 residues. Germline values: CDR1 LGHDT, CDR2 YNNKEL (reference sequence). V lost 4 bases and J lost 3; bases outside the gene matches: 3. DNA of the CDR3: TGTGCCAGCAGCCCTGGGACTAGCGGGAGAACAGATACGCAGTATTTT. This sequence encodes CASSPGTSGRTDTQYF.

About this clone: One end of the junction varies from germline; a read error may be responsible. This rearrangement joins TRBV29-1 to TRBJ2-2; 7 nucleotides align to TRBD2. The germline V gene has CDR1 SQVTM and CDR2 ANQGSEA. The CDR3 covers 12 residues. The CDR3 here is CLAGVTTGELFF. DNA for the CDR3: TGTCTCGCGGGAGTTACCACCGGGGAGCTGTTTTTT.

The chain uses TRBV28 and TRBJ1-3; the match to TRBD1 covers 7 bases. V was pared by 5 bases and J by 4 bases, with 11 bases of the junction left unmatched. The CDR3 runs to 16 residues. Germline CDR1 and CDR2: MDHEN and SYDVKM. The CDR3 sequence is CASSAAGTVEGNTIYF. The CDR3 DNA reads as TGTGCCAGCAGTGCGGCCGGGACAGTAGAAGGAAACACCATATATTTT.